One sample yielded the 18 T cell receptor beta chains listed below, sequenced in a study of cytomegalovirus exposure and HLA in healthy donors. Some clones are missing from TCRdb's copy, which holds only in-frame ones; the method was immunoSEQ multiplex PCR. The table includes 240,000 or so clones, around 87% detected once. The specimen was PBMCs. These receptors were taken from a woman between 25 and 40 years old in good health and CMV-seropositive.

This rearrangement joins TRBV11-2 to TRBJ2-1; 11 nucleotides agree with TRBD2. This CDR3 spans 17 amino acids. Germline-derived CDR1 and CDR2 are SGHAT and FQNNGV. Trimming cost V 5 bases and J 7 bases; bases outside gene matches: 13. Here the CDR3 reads CASSLIELAGAGNEQFF. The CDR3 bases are TGTGCCAGCAGCCTGATAGAACTAGCGGGAGCAGGTAATGAGCAGTTCTTC.

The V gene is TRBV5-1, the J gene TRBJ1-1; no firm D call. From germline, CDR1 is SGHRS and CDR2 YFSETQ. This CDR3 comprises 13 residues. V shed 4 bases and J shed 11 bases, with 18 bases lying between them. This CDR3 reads CASSRETDWVAFF. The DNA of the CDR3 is TGCGCCAGCAGCCGGGAGACGGACTGGGTTGCTTTCTTT.

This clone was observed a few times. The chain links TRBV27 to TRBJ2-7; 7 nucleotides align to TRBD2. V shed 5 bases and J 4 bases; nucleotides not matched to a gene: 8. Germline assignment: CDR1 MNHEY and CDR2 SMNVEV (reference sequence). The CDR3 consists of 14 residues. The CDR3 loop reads CASSPWGGTYEQYF. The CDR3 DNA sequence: TGTGCCAGCAGTCCCTGGGGAGGGACGTACGAGCAGTACTTC.

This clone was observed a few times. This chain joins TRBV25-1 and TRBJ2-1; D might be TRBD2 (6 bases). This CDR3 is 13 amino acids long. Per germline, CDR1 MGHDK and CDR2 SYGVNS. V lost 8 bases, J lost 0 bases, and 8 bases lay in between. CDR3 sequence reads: CASRDSSYNEQFF. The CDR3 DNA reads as TGTGCCAGCCGGGACTCCTCCTACAATGAGCAGTTCTTC.

Here the CDR3 reads CASSPSFNLNTGELFF. The CDR3 region has the DNA TGTGCCAGCAGCCCCTCGTTTAACCTAAACACCGGGGAGCTGTTTTTT. The chain uses TRBV5-6 and TRBJ2-2; D ambiguous. The CDR3 has 16 residues. Germline V gives CDR1 SGHDT, CDR2 YYEEEE. Trimming pared 4 bases from V and 2 bases from J, leaving 15 bases between.

Written as DNA, the CDR3 is TGCGCCAGCAGCTTGTGGGGGACAGGGGGTGGACTAGCGGGAGTTTCCCACAATGAGCAGTTCTTC. Translating gives CASSLWGTGGGLAGVSHNEQFF. The chain is built from TRBV5-1 and TRBJ2-1; 13 positions match TRBD2. V dropped 1 base and J dropped 5; count of bases not matched to a gene: 21. The CDR3 extends over 22 amino acids. Germline V gene lookup returns CDR1 SGHRS and CDR2 YFSETQ.

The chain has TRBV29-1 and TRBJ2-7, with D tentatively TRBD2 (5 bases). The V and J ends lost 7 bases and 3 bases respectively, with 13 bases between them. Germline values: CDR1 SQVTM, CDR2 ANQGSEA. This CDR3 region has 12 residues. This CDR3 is CSGRMSGYEQYF. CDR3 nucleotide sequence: TGCAGCGGACGCATGAGCGGCTACGAGCAGTACTTC.

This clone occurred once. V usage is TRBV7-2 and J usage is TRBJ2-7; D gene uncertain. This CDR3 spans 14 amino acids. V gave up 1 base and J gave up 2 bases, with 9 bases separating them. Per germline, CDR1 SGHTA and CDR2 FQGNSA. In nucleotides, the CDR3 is TGTGCCAGCAGCTTAGGGGCATTTACCTACGAGCAGTACTTC. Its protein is CASSLGAFTYEQYF.

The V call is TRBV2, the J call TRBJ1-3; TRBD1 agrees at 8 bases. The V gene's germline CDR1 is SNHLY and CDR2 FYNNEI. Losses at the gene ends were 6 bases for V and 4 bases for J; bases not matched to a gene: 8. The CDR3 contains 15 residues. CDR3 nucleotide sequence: TGTGCCAGCAGACCACAGGGGGGATCGGGAAACACCATATATTTT. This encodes CASRPQGGSGNTIYF.

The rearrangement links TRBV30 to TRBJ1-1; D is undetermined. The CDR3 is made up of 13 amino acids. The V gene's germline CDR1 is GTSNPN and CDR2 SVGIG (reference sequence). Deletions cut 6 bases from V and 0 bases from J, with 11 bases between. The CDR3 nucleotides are TGTGCCTGCGCAGGATATATGAACACTGAAGCTTTCTTT. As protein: CACAGYMNTEAFF.

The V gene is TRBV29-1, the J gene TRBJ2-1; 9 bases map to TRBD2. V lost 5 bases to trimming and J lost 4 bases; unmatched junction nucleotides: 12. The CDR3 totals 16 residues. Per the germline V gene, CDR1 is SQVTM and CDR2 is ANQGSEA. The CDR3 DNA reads TGCAGCGTTCTGGGGATAGAGACTAGCGGTTACAATGAGCAGTTCTTC. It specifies CSVLGIETSGYNEQFF.

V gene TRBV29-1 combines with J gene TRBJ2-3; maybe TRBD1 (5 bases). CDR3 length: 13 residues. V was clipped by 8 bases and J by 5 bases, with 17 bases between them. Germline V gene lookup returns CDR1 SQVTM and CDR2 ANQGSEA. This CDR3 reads CSTRQIFGDTQYF. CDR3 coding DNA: TGCAGCACTCGACAGATTTTCGGAGATACGCAGTATTTT.

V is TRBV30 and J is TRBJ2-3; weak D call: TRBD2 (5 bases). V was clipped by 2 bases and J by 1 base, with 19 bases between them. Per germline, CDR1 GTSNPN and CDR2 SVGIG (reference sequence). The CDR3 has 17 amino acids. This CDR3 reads CAWSPPPGVLGTDTQYF. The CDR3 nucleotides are TGTGCCTGGAGTCCCCCACCCGGGGTCTTGGGCACAGATACGCAGTATTTT.

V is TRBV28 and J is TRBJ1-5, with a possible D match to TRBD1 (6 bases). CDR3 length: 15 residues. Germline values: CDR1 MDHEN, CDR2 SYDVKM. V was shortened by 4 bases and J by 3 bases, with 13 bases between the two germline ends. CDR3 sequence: CASSWGGFNNQPQHF. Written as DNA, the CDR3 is TGTGCCAGCAGTTGGGGGGGCTTTAACAATCAGCCCCAGCATTTT.

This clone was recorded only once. CDR3 nucleotides: TGTGCCAGCAGGGGGGCCAATTCCTACGAGCAGTACTTC. Protein sequence: CASRGANSYEQYF. This chain links TRBV6-5 with TRBJ2-7, with a tentative D call TRBD1 (6 bases). V lost 6 bases and J lost 1, with 10 bases in between. CDR1 and CDR2 from the germline V gene are MNHEY and SVGAGI. The CDR3 has 13 residues.

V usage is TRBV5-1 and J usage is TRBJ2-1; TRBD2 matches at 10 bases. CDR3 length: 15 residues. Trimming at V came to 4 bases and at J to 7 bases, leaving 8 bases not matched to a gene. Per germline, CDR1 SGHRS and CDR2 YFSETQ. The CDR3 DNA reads TGCGCCAGCAGCCGGTCTAGCGGGAGACCGAATGAGCAGTTCTTC. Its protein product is CASSRSSGRPNEQFF.

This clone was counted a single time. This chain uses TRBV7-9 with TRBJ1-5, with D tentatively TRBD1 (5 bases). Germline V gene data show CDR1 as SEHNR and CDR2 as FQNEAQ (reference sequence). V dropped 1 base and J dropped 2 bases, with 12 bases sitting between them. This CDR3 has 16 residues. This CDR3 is CASSLDQGGGNQPQHF. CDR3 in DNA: TGTGCCAGCAGCTTAGATCAGGGAGGCGGCAATCAGCCCCAGCATTTT.

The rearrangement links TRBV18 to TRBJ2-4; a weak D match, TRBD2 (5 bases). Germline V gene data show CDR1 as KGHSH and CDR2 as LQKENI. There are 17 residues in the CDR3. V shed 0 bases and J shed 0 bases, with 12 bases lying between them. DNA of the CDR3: TGTGCCAGCTCACCACCGGGAGATTACTTAGCCAAAAACATTCAGTACTTC. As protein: CASSPPGDYLAKNIQYF.